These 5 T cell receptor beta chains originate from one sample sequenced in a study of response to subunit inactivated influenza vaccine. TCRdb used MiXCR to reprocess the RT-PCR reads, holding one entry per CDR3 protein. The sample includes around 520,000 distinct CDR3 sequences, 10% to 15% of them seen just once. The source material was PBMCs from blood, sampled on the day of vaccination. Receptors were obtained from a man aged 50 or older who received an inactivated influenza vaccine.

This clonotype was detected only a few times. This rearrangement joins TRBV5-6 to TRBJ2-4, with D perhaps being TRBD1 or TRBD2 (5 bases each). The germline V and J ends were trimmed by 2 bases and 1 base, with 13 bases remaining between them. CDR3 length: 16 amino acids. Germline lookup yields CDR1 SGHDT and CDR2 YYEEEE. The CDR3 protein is CASSFQGARAKNIQYF. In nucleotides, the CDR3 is TGTGCCAGCAGCTTTCAGGGAGCCAGGGCCAAAAACATTCAGTACTTC.

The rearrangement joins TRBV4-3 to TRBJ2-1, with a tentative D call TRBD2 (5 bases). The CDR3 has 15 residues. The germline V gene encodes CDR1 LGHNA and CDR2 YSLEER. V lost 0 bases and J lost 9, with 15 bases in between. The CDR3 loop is CASSQDSGDYGEQFF. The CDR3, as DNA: TGCGCCAGCAGCCAAGATAGTGGAGACTATGGTGAGCAGTTCTTC.

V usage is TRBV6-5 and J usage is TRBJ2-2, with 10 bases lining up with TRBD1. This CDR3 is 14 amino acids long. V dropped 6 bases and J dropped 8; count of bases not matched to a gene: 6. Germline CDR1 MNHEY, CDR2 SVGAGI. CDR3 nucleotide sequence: TGTGCCAGCAGCTACGGGACAGGGGCTGGGGAGCTGTTTTTT. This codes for CASSYGTGAGELFF.

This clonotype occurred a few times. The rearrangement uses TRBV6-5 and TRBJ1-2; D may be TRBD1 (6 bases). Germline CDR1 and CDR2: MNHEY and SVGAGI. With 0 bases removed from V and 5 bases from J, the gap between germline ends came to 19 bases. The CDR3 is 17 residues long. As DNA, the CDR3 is TGTGCCAGCAGTTACTCGGGGGCCGGGGGCGCTGGTTATGGCTACACCTTC. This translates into CASSYSGAGGAGYGYTF.

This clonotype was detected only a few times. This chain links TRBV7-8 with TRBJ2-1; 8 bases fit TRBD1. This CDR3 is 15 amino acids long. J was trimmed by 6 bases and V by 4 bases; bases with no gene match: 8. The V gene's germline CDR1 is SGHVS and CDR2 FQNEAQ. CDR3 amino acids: CASSYRTGPINEQFF. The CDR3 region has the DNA TGTGCCAGCAGCTACCGGACAGGGCCTATCAATGAGCAGTTCTTC.